This T cell receptor (beta chain) was recovered during a study of human CD4 T cells and Enterobacteriaceae. Study-wide background: E. coli, K. pneumoniae, E. aerogenes, S. flexneri, S. sonnei, S. typhimurium, S. aureus were stimuli.

Trimming took 4 bases from V and 5 from J; bases not matched to a gene: 17. The CDR3 totals 17 residues. CDR1 is MNHEY and CDR2 is SMNVEV in the germline V gene (reference sequence). CFSE-low CD25+ ICOS+ proliferating activated T cells were FACS-sorted after about 6-7 days. Memory CD4+ T cells were CFSE-labeled and cultured 2:1 with antigen-pulsed autologous monocytes. Memory CD4+ T cells were sorted as all CD4+ cells except CD45RA+CCR7+CD95- naive cells, over 95% pure. Sorting first excluded CD8+, CD14+, CD16+, CD56+, CD19+ and CD25-bright cells. Assay used: immunoSEQ multiplex PCR; TCRdb lists only in-frame clones, some missing. Of under 750 clones in the sample, around two fifths are singletons; the top ten hold less than 30%.

Sequencing was carried out using bacteria-reactive CD4+ T cells grown in culture. Subset: CFSE-low proliferating memory CD4 T cells sorted after in vitro stimulation with a heat-inactivated bacterium or M. tuberculosis lysate. The chain is built from TRBV27 and TRBJ2-7; 7 bases agree with TRBD1. The clonotype originates from a human donor in good health. CDR3 protein: CASSYSYTPTGSHEQYF. The CDR3 coding sequence is TGTGCCAGCAGTTACTCTTACACCCCGACAGGGAGCCACGAGCAGTACTTC.